These 4 T cell receptor beta chains were all obtained from the same sample, sequenced in a study of identical twins. TCRdb re-called the 5' RACE reads with MiXCR, one entry per CDR3 protein. This sample has 250,000 or so distinct CDR3 sequences, with about 13% found just once. The data also belong to a second study, concerning yellow fever vaccine responses in identical twins.

The sample taken for sequencing was memory (CD45RO+) T cells sorted from blood. The source of these receptors is a young woman in good health.

This clonotype was seen at least ten times. Here the CDR3 DNA reads TGCGCCAGCAGTCCTGCTAGCGGGGACACCGGGGAGCTGTTTTTT. This translates into CASSPASGDTGELFF. The V gene is TRBV5-1, the J gene TRBJ2-2, with TRBD2 identical over 9 bases. This CDR3 spans 15 amino acids. Germline-derived CDR1 and CDR2 are SGHRS and YFSETQ. V trimming: 5 bases; J trimming: 3 bases; junction bases outside the gene matches: 5.

This clonotype has ten or more counts. The chain carries TRBV6-5 and TRBJ1-6; 7 bases match TRBD1. The length of the CDR3 is 17 residues. Trimming took 0 bases from V and 6 from J; bases not matched to a gene: 8. Germline CDR1 MNHEY, CDR2 SVGAGI. CDR3 DNA: TGTGCCAGCAGTTACTCGAGGGGGGACAGATTTAATTCACCCCTCCACTTT. Encoded protein: CASSYSRGDRFNSPLHF.

This clonotype occurred a few times. The chain joins TRBV3-1 to TRBJ2-1, with 9 bases identical to TRBD1. CDR1 is LGHDT and CDR2 is YNNKEL in the germline V gene (reference sequence). The length of the CDR3 is 17 residues. Trimming at V came to 4 bases and at J to 9 bases, leaving 16 bases not matched to a gene. The CDR3 loop reads CASSPQGAKGAVGEQFF. The CDR3 coding sequence is TGTGCCAGCAGCCCACAGGGGGCGAAGGGGGCAGTAGGTGAGCAGTTCTTC.

V is TRBV19 and J is TRBJ2-7, with D possibly called TRBD1 or TRBD2 (6 bases each). V was shortened by 3 bases and J by 2 bases, with 23 bases between the two germline ends. The V gene's germline CDR1 is LNHDA and CDR2 SQIVND (reference sequence). The CDR3 spans 18 residues. In DNA form, the CDR3 reads TGTGCCAGTAGTATGAGGGGGGCACCAGGGAGGCTAACCTACGAGCAGTACTTC. It is translated as CASSMRGAPGRLTYEQYF.